This T cell receptor beta chain appears in the sequencing data of a study of T cell changes during pregnancy in multiple sclerosis (dated by TCRdb to the late 2010s). For the study in its entirety: In women with multiple sclerosis, the researchers looked at how the T cell repertoire shifted as pregnancy progressed.

With respect to this clone: No antigen is known for it. Base quality data are lacking; no much larger clone is found one base away.

Receptor libraries were prepared by the immunoSEQ multiplex PCR assay. The source is immuneACCESS, and TCRdb retained only in-frame sequences with V and J called. Part of the clones is not carried over; for the studies checked, unresolved V genes explain less than half of this, and the remainder is unexplained. The sample table shows about 72,000 clones, and roughly 90% are seen once. The top ten hold about 1.5% of the sample. Looking up the germline V gene (reference sequence) yields CDR1 LNHNV and CDR2 YYDKDF. The CDR3 starts with the cysteine, ends with the phenylalanine, and has 15 residues. Just the 45-base CDR3 DNA is kept, in frame starting at base 1. V is trimmed back by 3 bases and J by 2 bases, and the junction contains 6 bases that no gene match accounts for.

The receptor was isolated from a female donor in good health, enrolled as a control in a pregnancy study. The V gene is TRBV15 and the J gene is TRBJ1-2, with 7 bases matching TRBD1. The sequencing here drew on peripheral blood, taken in the first trimester of pregnancy. The DNA reads as follows: TGTGCCACCAGCAGCGCCATGACAGGGAACTATGGCTACACCTTC. Its amino acids are CATSSAMTGNYGYTF.